The rows below give T cell receptor beta chains drawn from one sample of a study of cytomegalovirus exposure and HLA in healthy donors. Generated by immunoSEQ multiplex PCR, the TCRdb table keeps only in-frame clones and is missing some. The data hold some 150,000 clones, with 70% to 80% observed a single time. Sequencing input: PBMCs. Receptors were obtained from a man aged 25-45 years in good health and CMV-seropositive. The CDR3 runs from the conserved cysteine through the conserved F or W. The order of the fields is J gene, clone size, D gene, V gene, CDR3 DNA, CDR3 protein. The D gene is left open where the match is weak. Where a row states a size, it is once, few, many or the class of an expanded clone; other rows omit it.

TRBJ2-3	-	TRBD1	TRBV10-2	TGCGCCAGTAGGGACAGGGGGCGTAAGGACACGCAGTATTTT	CASRDRGRKDTQYF
TRBJ1-3	-	-	TRBV25-1	TGTGCCAGCAGTGAATCGACTCATCTGGGAAACACCATATATTTT	CASSESTHLGNTIYF
TRBJ2-1	-	-	TRBV10-3	TGTGCCATCGGTGTTACGGGACTCTCCCACAATGAGCAGTTCTTC	CAIGVTGLSHNEQFF
TRBJ2-7	-	-	TRBV27	TGTGCCAGCAGCCCCGAATGGGGCAATTCCTACGAGCAGTACTTC	CASSPEWGNSYEQYF
TRBJ2-7	-	TRBD2	TRBV6-5	TGTGCCAGCCAGCGGGGGGGCCCGGGCGAGCAGTACTTC	CASQRGGPGEQYF
TRBJ2-5	-	-	TRBV10-3	TGTGCCATCAGCTACCAAGAGACCCAGTACTTC	CAISYQETQYF
TRBJ2-7	-	TRBD2	TRBV6-1	TGTGCCAGCGGTAGCGGGGGATCCTACGAGCAGTACTTC	CASGSGGSYEQYF
TRBJ1-1	-	-	TRBV28	TGTGCCAGCAGTTTATACCCGGGGAGAGACACTGAAGCTTTCTTT	CASSLYPGRDTEAFF
TRBJ2-7	-	-	TRBV6-5	TGTGCCAGCAGTGACAGGACGACCTACGAGCAGTACTTC	CASSDRTTYEQYF
TRBJ1-5	-	-	TRBV4-1	TGCGCCAGCAGCCAAGTTCCGGGAAGGAGTCAGCCCCAGCATTTT	CASSQVPGRSQPQHF
TRBJ2-7	few	TRBD1	TRBV4-1	TGCGCCAGCAGCCAAAGTATGGGACAGGTAGCTTACGAGCAGTACTTC	CASSQSMGQVAYEQYF
TRBJ2-7	-	-	TRBV21-1	TGTGCCAGCAGCAAAGCGCGTAAGGGGTGCGAGCAGTACTTC	CASSKARKGCEQYF
TRBJ2-5	few	-	TRBV5-4	TGTGCCAGCAGCTTGGAACCGAGCACCGGTGCACAAGAGACCCAGTACTTC	CASSLEPSTGAQETQYF
TRBJ2-6	-	-	TRBV9	TGTGCCAGCAGCGTAGACAGAAACTCCGGGGCCAACGTCCTGACTTTC	CASSVDRNSGANVLTF
TRBJ2-7	-	TRBD1	TRBV27	TGTGCCAGCAGTTTCGGGACAGGGCCATCCCACGAGCAGTACTTC	CASSFGTGPSHEQYF
TRBJ1-2	-	-	TRBV9	TGTGCCAGCAGCAGACAGGAGGACTATGGCTACACCTTC	CASSRQEDYGYTF
TRBJ2-3	-	TRBD2	TRBV5-4	TGTGCCAGCAGCTCGACTAGCGGGGTGACAGATACGCAGTATTTT	CASSSTSGVTDTQYF
TRBJ1-2	-	TRBD1	TRBV29-1	TGCAGCGTTAGGACAGGGGTTGGCTACACCTTC	CSVRTGVGYTF
TRBJ2-7	-	-	TRBV27	TGTGCCAGCAGCTGGGGGCCTCGTACCTACGAGCAGTACTTC	CASSWGPRTYEQYF
TRBJ1-1	once	TRBD1	TRBV29-1	TGCAGCGTTGTTCCGACAGGGCGACTGAACACTGAAGCTTTCTTT	CSVVPTGRLNTEAFF
TRBJ2-7	-	-	TRBV28	TGTGCCAGCACCCAACCTAACTTTCGGGGGTTCATTGTTGAGCAGTACTTC	CASTQPNFRGFIVEQYF
TRBJ2-2	once	-	TRBV4-1	TGCGCCAGCAGCCAAGTCAGGACGAACACCGGGGAGCTGTTTTTT	CASSQVRTNTGELFF
TRBJ2-1	-	TRBD2	TRBV4-1	TGCGCCAGCAGCCCAGCCGGACTAGTCAGCTCCTACAATGAGCAGTTCTTC	CASSPAGLVSSYNEQFF
TRBJ2-7	-	TRBD2	TRBV11-2	TGTGCCAGCAGCTTAGATCTATGGGGGGAGGGCGAGCAGTACTTC	CASSLDLWGEGEQYF
TRBJ2-5	-	TRBD1	TRBV18	TGTGCCAGCTCGCCAAGACAGGGAGCAGAAGAGACCCAGTACTTC	CASSPRQGAEETQYF
TRBJ1-5	-	TRBD1	TRBV28	TGTGCCAGCAGTGGCTACAGGGGAAGACAGCCCCAGCATTTT	CASSGYRGRQPQHF
TRBJ2-4	-	TRBD2	TRBV2	TGTGCCAGCAGGACTAGCAAGATTTTAGCCAAAAACATTCAGTACTTC	CASRTSKILAKNIQYF
TRBJ2-3	-	TRBD2	TRBV2	TGTGCCAGCAGTGAAGGGGCTAGCGGGGGGGTTGTAGATACGCAGTATTTT	CASSEGASGGVVDTQYF
TRBJ1-1	once	-	TRBV14	TGTGCCAGCAGCCAGGACATCTACCTGGGCACTGAAGCTTTCTTT	CASSQDIYLGTEAFF
TRBJ2-3	-	-	TRBV5-1	TGCGCCAGCAGCTTGTCTACCCGGACAGATACGCAGTATTTT	CASSLSTRTDTQYF
TRBJ2-3	-	-	TRBV6-5	TGTGCCAGCAGTTACCAGATAGCGGCAACAGATACGCAGTATTTT	CASSYQIAATDTQYF
TRBJ1-1	-	-	TRBV5-4	TGTGCCAGCAGCCGGATCACTAAGAACACTGAAGCTTTCTTT	CASSRITKNTEAFF
TRBJ2-3	-	TRBD2	TRBV7-2	TGTGCCAGCAGCTCTCGGACTAGCGGGAGCACAGATACGCAGTATTTT	CASSSRTSGSTDTQYF
TRBJ2-1	-	-	TRBV7-2	TGTGCCAGCAGCTTTAGCGGCCCCTACAATGAGCAGTTCTTC	CASSFSGPYNEQFF
TRBJ2-5	-	TRBD2	TRBV25-1	TGTGCCAGCAGTGACGGAGCGGGGGGGCCAGTGTCAGAGACCCAGTACTTC	CASSDGAGGPVSETQYF
TRBJ2-7	-	TRBD1	TRBV27	TGTGCCAGCAGTAGACGAGGACAGGGGGCGCGAGAGCAGTACTTC	CASSRRGQGAREQYF
TRBJ2-1	-	TRBD1	TRBV7-9	TGTGCCAGCAGCTTAGTACAGGGGACTGAGCAGTTCTTC	CASSLVQGTEQFF
TRBJ2-7	-	TRBD2	TRBV6-1	TGTGCCAGCAGTGTCTTCCATTCGGCGGGGGGGCCGTACGAGCAGTACTTC	CASSVFHSAGGPYEQYF
TRBJ2-3	-	-	TRBV13	TGTGCCAGCAGCCCCCGGGACAAGAGCACAGATACGCAGTATTTT	CASSPRDKSTDTQYF
TRBJ2-7	few	-	TRBV19	TGTGCCAGTAGAGAGGGGACTCTCGGCTCCTACGAGCAGTACTTC	CASREGTLGSYEQYF
TRBJ2-3	-	TRBD1	TRBV18	TGTGCCAGCTCACCACAGGGGGCTAGAACAGATACGCAGTATTTT	CASSPQGARTDTQYF
TRBJ1-1	-	TRBD1	TRBV2	TGTGCCAGCAGGATGGGACAGGTTAGGTCTTTCTTT	CASRMGQVRSFF
TRBJ2-5	-	TRBD1	TRBV5-1	TGCGCCAGCAGCGGAAACAGGGGGGTAGAGACCCAGTACTTC	CASSGNRGVETQYF
TRBJ2-5	-	TRBD1	TRBV2	TGTGCCAGCAGTAGACAGGGTCGAGAGACCCAGTACTTC	CASSRQGRETQYF